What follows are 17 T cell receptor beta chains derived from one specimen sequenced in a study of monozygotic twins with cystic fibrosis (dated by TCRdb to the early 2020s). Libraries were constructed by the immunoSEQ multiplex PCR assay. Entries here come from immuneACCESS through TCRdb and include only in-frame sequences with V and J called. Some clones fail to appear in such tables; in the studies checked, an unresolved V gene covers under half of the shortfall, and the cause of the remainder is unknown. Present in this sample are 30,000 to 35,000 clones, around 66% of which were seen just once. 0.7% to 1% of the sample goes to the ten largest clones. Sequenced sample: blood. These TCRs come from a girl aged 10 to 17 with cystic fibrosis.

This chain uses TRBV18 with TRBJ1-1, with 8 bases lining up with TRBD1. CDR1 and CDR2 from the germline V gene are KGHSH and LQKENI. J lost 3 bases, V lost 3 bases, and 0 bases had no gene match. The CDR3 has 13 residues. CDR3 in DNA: TGTGCCAGCTCACCGACAGGGGACACTGAAGCTTTCTTT. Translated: CASSPTGDTEAFF.

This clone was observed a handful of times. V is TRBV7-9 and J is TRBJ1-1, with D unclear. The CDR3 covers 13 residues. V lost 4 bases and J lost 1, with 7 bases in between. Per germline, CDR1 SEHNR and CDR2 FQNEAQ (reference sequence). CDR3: CASSSNTNTEAFF. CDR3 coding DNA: TGTGCCAGCAGCTCGAATACGAACACTGAAGCTTTCTTT.

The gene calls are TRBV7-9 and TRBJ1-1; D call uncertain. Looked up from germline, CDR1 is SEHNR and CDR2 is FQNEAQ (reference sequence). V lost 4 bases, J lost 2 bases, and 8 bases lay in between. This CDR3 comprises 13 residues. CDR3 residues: CASSWFLNTEAFF. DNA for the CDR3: TGTGCCAGCAGCTGGTTTCTCAACACTGAAGCTTTCTTT.

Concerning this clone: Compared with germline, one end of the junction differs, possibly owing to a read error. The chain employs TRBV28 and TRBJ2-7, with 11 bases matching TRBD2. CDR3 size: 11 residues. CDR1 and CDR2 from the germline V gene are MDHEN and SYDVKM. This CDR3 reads CASSFGTSGEF. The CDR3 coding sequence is TGTGCCAGCAGTTTCGGGACTAGCGGCGAGTTC.

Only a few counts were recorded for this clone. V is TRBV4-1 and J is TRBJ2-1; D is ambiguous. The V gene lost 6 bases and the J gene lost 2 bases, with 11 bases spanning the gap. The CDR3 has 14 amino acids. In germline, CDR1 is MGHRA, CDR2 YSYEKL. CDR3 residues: CASRSFRPYNEQFF. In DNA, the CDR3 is TGCGCCAGCAGGAGCTTCAGACCCTACAATGAGCAGTTCTTC.

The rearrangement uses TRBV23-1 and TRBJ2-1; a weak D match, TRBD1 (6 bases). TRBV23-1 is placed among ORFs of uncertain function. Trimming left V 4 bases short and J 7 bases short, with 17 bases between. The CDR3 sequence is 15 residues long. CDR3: CASSPGTPRSNEQFF. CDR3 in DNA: TGCGCCAGCAGTCCCGGGACACCCCGATCGAATGAGCAGTTCTTC.

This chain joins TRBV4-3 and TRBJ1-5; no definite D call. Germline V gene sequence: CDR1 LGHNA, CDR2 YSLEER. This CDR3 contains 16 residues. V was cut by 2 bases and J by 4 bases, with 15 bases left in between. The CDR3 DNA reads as TGCGCCAGCAGCCAAACCCGCAACTCGGATAATCAGCCCCAGCATTTT. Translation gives CASSQTRNSDNQPQHF.

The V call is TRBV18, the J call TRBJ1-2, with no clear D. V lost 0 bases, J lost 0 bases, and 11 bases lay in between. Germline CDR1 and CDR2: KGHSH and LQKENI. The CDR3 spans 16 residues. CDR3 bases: TGTGCCAGCTCACCACCCTCCTCAGGCCCTAACTATGGCTACACCTTC. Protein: CASSPPSSGPNYGYTF.

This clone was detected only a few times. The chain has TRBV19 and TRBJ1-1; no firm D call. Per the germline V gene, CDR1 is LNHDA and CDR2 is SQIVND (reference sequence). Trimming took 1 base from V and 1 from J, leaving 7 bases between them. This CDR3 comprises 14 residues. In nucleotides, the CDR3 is TGTGCCAGTAGTATAGGCGGAGGGAACACTGAAGCTTTCTTT. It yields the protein CASSIGGGNTEAFF.

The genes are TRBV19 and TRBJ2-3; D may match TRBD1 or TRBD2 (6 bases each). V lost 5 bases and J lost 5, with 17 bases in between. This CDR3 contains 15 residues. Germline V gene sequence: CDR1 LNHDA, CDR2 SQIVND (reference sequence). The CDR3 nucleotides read TGTGCCAGTAGTGCCGCCTCTAGGGGGGAAGATACGCAGTATTTT. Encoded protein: CASSAASRGEDTQYF.

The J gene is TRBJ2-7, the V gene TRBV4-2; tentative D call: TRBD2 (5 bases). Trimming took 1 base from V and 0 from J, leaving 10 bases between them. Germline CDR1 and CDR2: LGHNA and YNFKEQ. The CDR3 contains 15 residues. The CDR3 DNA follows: TGTGCCAGCAGCCAAGGTGTCGGGATCTCCTACGAGCAGTACTTC. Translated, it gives CASSQGVGISYEQYF.

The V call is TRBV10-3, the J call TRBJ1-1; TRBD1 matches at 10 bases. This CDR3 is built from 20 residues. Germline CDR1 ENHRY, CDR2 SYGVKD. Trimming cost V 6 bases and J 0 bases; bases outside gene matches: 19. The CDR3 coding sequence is TGTGCCATCAGCTCCCGGGGACAGGGGTTTCCCCAACATATGAACACTGAAGCTTTCTTT. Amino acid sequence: CAISSRGQGFPQHMNTEAFF.

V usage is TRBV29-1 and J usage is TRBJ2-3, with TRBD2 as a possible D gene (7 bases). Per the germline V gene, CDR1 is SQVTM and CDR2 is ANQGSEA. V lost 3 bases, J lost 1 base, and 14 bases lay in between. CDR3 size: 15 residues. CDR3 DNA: TGCAGCGTTGAGTGGGGGGGGCGCGGCACAGATACGCAGTATTTT. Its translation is CSVEWGGRGTDTQYF.

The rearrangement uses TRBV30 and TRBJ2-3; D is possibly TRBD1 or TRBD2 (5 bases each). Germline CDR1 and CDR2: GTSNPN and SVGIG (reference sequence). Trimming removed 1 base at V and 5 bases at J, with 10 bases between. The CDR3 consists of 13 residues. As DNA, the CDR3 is TGTGCCTGGAGTGGAGGGACCGAAGATACGCAGTATTTT. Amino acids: CAWSGGTEDTQYF.

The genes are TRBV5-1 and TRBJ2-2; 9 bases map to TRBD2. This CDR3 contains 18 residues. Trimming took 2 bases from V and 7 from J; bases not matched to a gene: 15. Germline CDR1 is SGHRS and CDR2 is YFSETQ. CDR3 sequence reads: CASSLKRLAGFEVGELFF. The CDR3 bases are TGCGCCAGCAGCTTAAAGCGGCTAGCGGGATTTGAGGTCGGGGAGCTGTTTTTT.

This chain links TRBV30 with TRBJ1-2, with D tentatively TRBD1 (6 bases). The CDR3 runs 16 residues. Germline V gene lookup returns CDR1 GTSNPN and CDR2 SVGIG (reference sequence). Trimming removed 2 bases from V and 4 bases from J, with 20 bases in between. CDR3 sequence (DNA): TGTGCCTGGAGTACGGGGGGCCCTCGGGGTGGCTATGGCTACACCTTC. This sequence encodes CAWSTGGPRGGYGYTF.

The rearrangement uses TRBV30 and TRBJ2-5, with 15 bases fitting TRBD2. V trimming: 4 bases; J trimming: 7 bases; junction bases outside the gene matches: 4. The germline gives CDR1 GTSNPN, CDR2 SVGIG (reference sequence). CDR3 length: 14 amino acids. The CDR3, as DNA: TGTGCCTGGAATACGGGACTAGCGGGAGGGACCCAGTACTTC. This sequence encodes CAWNTGLAGGTQYF.